This T cell receptor beta chain is drawn from a study of T cells in narcolepsy. Overall study context: Patients with NT1 or NT2 and healthy control donors were enrolled.

This clone has a single count. Its antigen is currently unknown. Measured with immunoSEQ multiplex PCR; TCRdb has only the in-frame clones, and not every one. The table shows 30,000 to 35,000 clones, with under 85% occurring only once. Findings and limits, study-wide: Reportedly, autoreactive clonotypes were serially detected in patients' blood but not controls'. Autoreactive clone sequences were missing from some blood memory CD4+ repertoires. Comparing one patient's CSF and blood CD4+ clonotypes highlighted HCRT- and TRIB2-specific autoreactive clonotypes.

The clonotype originates from a human donor with narcolepsy. The sample consisted of CD45RA- memory CD4+ T cells from PBMCs.

CDR3: CASSLRGTENEKLFF. CDR3 nucleotide sequence: TGTGCCAGCAGCTTACGCGGGACTGAGAATGAAAAACTGTTTTTT. V usage is TRBV7-9 and J usage is TRBJ1-4; a possible D gene is TRBD1 (5 bases). V lost 2 bases to trimming and J lost 5 bases, with 12 bases between them. This CDR3 contains 15 residues. CDR1 is SEHNR, CDR2 FQNEAQ, per germline (reference sequence).